The sequence of this TCR beta chain was determined in a study of identical twins. A single record per CDR3 protein comes from TCRdb applying MiXCR to the 5' RACE reads. The sample has approximately 210,000 distinct CDR3 sequences; around 10% are singletons. Between the trimmed V and J ends, which lost 3 bases and 0 bases, there was a span of 9 bases. The germline CDR1 and CDR2 sequences are LNHNV and YYDKDF (reference sequence). This CDR3 region has 15 residues. This receptor was obtained from a woman aged 18-29 years in good health. The chain joins TRBV15 to TRBJ2-4; D may correspond to TRBD1 or TRBD2 (5 bases each). The sample taken for sequencing was memory (CD45RO+) T cells sorted from blood. CDR3 nucleotide sequence: TGTGCCACCAGCAGGGTAGGGACAGCCAAAAACATTCAGTACTTC. As protein: CATSRVGTAKNIQYF.